Below are 14 T cell receptor beta chains sequenced from a single sample in a study of T cell responses to AZD1222 COVID-19 vaccine. Measured with immunoSEQ multiplex PCR; TCRdb has only the in-frame clones, and not every one. The sample shows over 150,000 clones, around nine tenths of them seen only once. The sample consisted of peripheral blood, taken 28 days after the second AZD1222 dose. The receptor set was obtained from an adult who received the AZD1222 COVID-19 vaccine.

CDR3 region: CASSRFGTDHYGYTF. DNA for the CDR3: TGTGCCAGTAGTCGATTCGGGACAGACCACTATGGCTACACCTTC. This chain connects TRBV19 to TRBJ1-2; TRBD1 aligns across 7 bases. CDR1 and CDR2 from the germline V gene are LNHDA and SQIVND (reference sequence). There are 15 residues in the CDR3. Trimming at V came to 5 bases and at J to 3 bases, leaving 9 bases not matched to a gene. Filled out from reference TRBV19 and TRBJ1-2, the complete variable domain reads DGGITQSPKYLFRKEGQNVTLSCEQNLNHDAMYWYRQDPGQGLRLIYYSQIVNDFQKGDIAEGYSVSREKKESFPLTVTSAQKNPTAFYLCASSRFGTDHYGYTFGSGTRLTVV.

Of note for this clone: Other DNA variants within this sample encode the same CDR3. The gene calls are TRBV3-1 (or the pseudogene TRBV3-2) and TRBJ1-5, with TRBD1 identical over 7 bases. The V and J ends lost 1 base and 7 bases, in that order; junction bases with no gene match: 4. The CDR3 contains 14 residues. In germline, CDR1 is LGHDT, CDR2 YNNKEL (reference sequence). The CDR3 DNA reads TGTGCCAGCAGCCAAGGACAGGGAGGACAGCCCCAGCATTTT. Its protein product is CASSQGQGGQPQHF.

The V and J genes are TRBV5-1 and TRBJ1-2; 10 bases align to TRBD1. This CDR3 is 14 amino acids long. J was trimmed by 5 bases and V by 2 bases; bases with no gene match: 3. CDR1 and CDR2 (germline): SGHRS, YFSETQ. CDR3 DNA: TGCGCCAGCAGCTTACCGGACAGGGGGTATGGCTACACCTTC. It yields the protein CASSLPDRGYGYTF.

The chain has TRBV9 and TRBJ1-2, with TRBD1 as a possible D gene (5 bases). The germline gives CDR1 SGDLS, CDR2 YYNGEE. V lost 4 bases and J 2 bases, leaving 9 bases between the germline ends. This CDR3 comprises 13 residues. In DNA form, the CDR3 reads TGTGCCAGCAGCCCCCGGGGGAACTATGGCTACACCTTC. This sequence encodes CASSPRGNYGYTF.

J is TRBJ1-2 and V is TRBV28, with 9 bases fitting TRBD1. This CDR3 is 13 amino acids long. Germline CDR1 MDHEN, CDR2 SYDVKM. The V gene end was trimmed by 5 bases and the J gene end by 5 bases; junction bases not matched to a gene: 3. In DNA, the CDR3 is TGTGCCAGCAGTGAGACAGGGGGATATGGCTACACCTTC. Protein product: CASSETGGYGYTF.

The genes are TRBV10-1 and TRBJ1-1; 7 positions agree with TRBD1. Germline V gives CDR1 WNHNN, CDR2 SYGVQD (reference sequence). This CDR3 region has 13 residues. V lost 6 bases, J lost 5 bases, and 6 bases stayed unmatched. The CDR3 bases are TGCGCCAGCAGAGCAGGGGGGGAGACTGAAGCTTTCTTT. Translating gives CASRAGGETEAFF.

The chain is built from TRBV28 and TRBJ1-1; D ambiguous. Trimming shortened V by 6 bases and J by 5 bases, and 10 bases separated the two germline ends. From germline, CDR1 is MDHEN and CDR2 SYDVKM. There are 12 residues in the CDR3. The CDR3 here is CASRLAETEAFF. Here the CDR3 DNA reads TGTGCCAGCAGGCTAGCGGAGACTGAAGCTTTCTTT.

J is TRBJ1-3 and V is TRBV5-1, with TRBD1 as a possible D gene (6 bases). The CDR3 has 17 amino acids. The germline CDR1 and CDR2 sequences are SGHRS and YFSETQ. Trimming cost V 4 bases and J 4 bases, with 21 bases left between them. This chain's CDR3 is CASSHGDEAGDGNTIYF. Here the CDR3 DNA reads TGCGCCAGCAGCCACGGCGATGAGGCAGGGGACGGAAACACCATATATTTT.

This rearrangement joins TRBV6-5 to TRBJ1-4; D gene ambiguous. The CDR3 contains 15 residues. The germline CDR1 and CDR2 sequences are MNHEY and SVGAGI. V was clipped by 7 bases and J by 4 bases, with 16 bases between them. The CDR3 protein is CASILSVGLNEKLFF. For the CDR3, the DNA is TGTGCCAGCATCCTCTCGGTAGGCCTTAATGAAAAACTGTTTTTT.

The chain carries TRBV6-6 and TRBJ1-2, with TRBD1 matching 9 bases. The CDR3 contains 17 residues. CDR1 is MNHNY, CDR2 SVGAGI, per germline (reference sequence). The junction had 14 bases not matched to a gene; V was cut back by 5 bases and J by 4 bases. The CDR3 coding sequence is TGTGCCAGCAGTCGCTCCGGGACAGGGTCGTGGGGCTATGGCTACACCTTC. Translating it yields CASSRSGTGSWGYGYTF.

This chain uses TRBV19 with TRBJ1-3; 7 nucleotides match TRBD1. The CDR3 spans 15 residues. The germline CDR1 and CDR2 sequences are LNHDA and SQIVND (reference sequence). The J segment lost 1 base and the V segment lost 4 bases, leaving 4 bases of the junction unmatched. CDR3 bases: TGTGCCAGTAGTAGGGACAGCCCATCTGGAAACACCATATATTTT. Translation gives CASSRDSPSGNTIYF.

This chain joins TRBV7-8 and TRBJ2-3; 11 bases fit TRBD2. The germline gives CDR1 SGHVS, CDR2 FQNEAQ. This CDR3 contains 17 residues. V lost 1 base, J lost 2 bases, and 5 bases stayed unmatched. Here the CDR3 reads CASSLGTSGGNTDTQYF. The CDR3 coding sequence is TGTGCCAGCAGCTTAGGTACTAGCGGGGGAAACACAGATACGCAGTATTTT.

This clone was seen a single time. This rearrangement joins TRBV6-1 to TRBJ2-7; D unclear. V was clipped by 2 bases and J by 1 base, with 12 bases between them. CDR1 and CDR2 (germline): MNHNS, SASEGT. The CDR3 runs to 15 residues. The CDR3 here is CASSETGPTSYEQYF. The CDR3 DNA follows: TGTGCCAGCAGTGAAACCGGGCCGACGTCCTACGAGCAGTACTTC.

This chain joins TRBV5-6 and TRBJ1-5; the match to TRBD1 covers 8 bases. The CDR3 covers 15 residues. The ends lost 2 bases at V and 7 bases at J; junction bases unmatched: 8. The V gene's germline CDR1 is SGHDT and CDR2 YYEEEE. CDR3 residues: CASSLAGGTSQPQHF. The CDR3 DNA follows: TGTGCCAGCAGCTTAGCAGGGGGCACATCCCAGCCCCAGCATTTT.